These T cell receptor beta chains were read from a single sample in a study of metastatic and nonmetastatic thyroid tumors. TCRdb ran MiXCR on the PCR reads. The sample holds roughly 90,000 clones, approximately 15% seen once. Sequencing was performed on blood. The receptors originated from a female donor with papillary thyroid cancer or a benign thyroid nodule (not recorded which). Some clones in this sample may be carry-over from other donors' samples. CDR3s include the opening cysteine and the closing phenylalanine or tryptophan. The D gene is left open where the match is weak.

TRBJ2-7,NA,13,TRBV24-1,CSISDKGKYEQYF
TRBJ1-2,NA,14,TRBV7-9,CASSLAEGPDGYTF
TRBJ2-1,TRBD1,15,TRBV6-6,CASSYYRTGYNEQFF
TRBJ1-1,NA,13,TRBV5-1,CASSLRENTEAFF
TRBJ1-1,NA,11,TRBV28,CASTRDTEAFF
TRBJ2-2,TRBD1,17,TRBV9,CASRLQTGTEFTGELFF
TRBJ1-2,TRBD1,15,TRBV5-6,CASSLEMTGTHGYTF
TRBJ1-6,NA,13,TRBV6-1,CARRGGALSPLHF
TRBJ2-7,TRBD2,16,TRBV6-5,CASSSGVRGGLDEQYF
TRBJ2-7,NA,14,TRBV6-1,CAWSNYIPPSEQYF
TRBJ2-7,TRBD1,15,TRBV28,CASLGPGQGLGDQYF
TRBJ1-1,TRBD1,15,TRBV11-2,CASSLGISRGTEAFF
TRBJ1-1,NA,14,TRBV3-1,CASSQESGVTEAFF
TRBJ2-2,NA,14,TRBV6-2/TRBV6-3,CASSYLTNTGELFF
TRBJ1-5,NA,15,TRBV6-1,CASRGQGHSNQPQHF
TRBJ1-2,NA,17,TRBV18,CASSPNEGRGANYGYTF
TRBJ1-1,NA,14,TRBV6-4,CASSKDRLNTEAFF
TRBJ2-1,NA,17,TRBV5-5,CASSLEKTGQGINEQFF
TRBJ1-1,NA,14,TRBV20-1,CSARGGKTNTEAFF
TRBJ2-7,TRBD2,12,TRBV10-3,CAISMGGGEQYF
TRBJ1-3,TRBD1,17,TRBV4-2,CASSPGQALLSGNTIYF
TRBJ2-2,TRBD2,16,TRBV11-1,CASSPTSGANTGELFF
TRBJ1-5,NA,15,TRBV5-1,CASSLVPVGDQSQHF
TRBJ1-5,TRBD1,14,TRBV5-1,CASSPTGTNQPQHF
TRBJ1-4,TRBD1,16,TRBV9,CASSVGGRTGGRRLFF
TRBJ2-2,TRBD1,16,TRBV19,CASSTRQGAPTGELFF
TRBJ2-5,NA,17,TRBV4-2,CASSQDGPNSVEETQYF
TRBJ1-2,NA,14,TRBV28,CASSLGGTNYGYTF
TRBJ2-5,TRBD1,17,TRBV7-2,CASSKGQGNPVAETQYF
TRBJ1-4,NA,15,TRBV28,CASRQGGTTSEKLFF
TRBJ1-6,NA,20,TRBV28,CASSLFPPGSYSSYNSPLHF
TRBJ2-3,TRBD1,16,TRBV18,CASSLTRDRGIDTQYF
TRBJ2-2,NA,17,TRBV24-1,CATSEIPSGSNTGELFF
TRBJ2-3,NA,17,TRBV30,CAWSVRFRAKVDDTQYF
TRBJ1-1,NA,12,TRBV19,CASSRVGPEAFF
TRBJ1-4,TRBD1,14,TRBV9,CASSVAQGDEKLFF
TRBJ2-7,NA,16,TRBV6-1,CASLRQDVGLSYEQYF
TRBJ1-3,TRBD1,16,TRBV6-1,CASSSTGTGGGNTIYF
TRBJ2-5,NA,15,TRBV5-1,CASSLSGTVVETQYF
TRBJ2-1,TRBD2,15,TRBV4-2,CASSPRPSGGGEQFF
TRBJ2-1,NA,15,TRBV2,CASSENEIPYNEQFF
TRBJ2-3,TRBD2,19,TRBV4-2,CASSRQIRASGGHTDTQYF
TRBJ2-5,NA,15,TRBV6-1,CASRARSGSRGTQYF
TRBJ2-7,NA,15,TRBV4-2,CASSSYSAGLSEQYF
TRBJ1-6,NA,14,TRBV15,CATREGPYNSPLHF
TRBJ1-4,TRBD1,14,TRBV6-1,CASSDHRGSEKLFF
TRBJ2-2,NA,16,TRBV11-2,CASSLMGGQATGELFF